A selection of T cell receptor beta chains follows, all from one sample in a study of identical twins. TCRdb recomputed calls from the 5' RACE reads with MiXCR, one row per CDR3 protein. The sample carries about 240,000 distinct CDR3 sequences, roughly 10% recorded once. The material sequenced was memory T cells sorted from blood. The source of these receptors is a man between 50 and 59 years old in good health. Each CDR3 is given with its conserved first and last residue. Fields, in order: J gene, V gene, D gene, clone size, CDR3 DNA, CDR3 protein. A D gene is named only where the DNA matches it firmly. The listing skips clone size in some rows; elsewhere it reads once, few, many or a size class.

j_call: TRBJ1-1
v_call: TRBV18
d_call: -
clone_size: many
cdr3_nt: TGTGCCAGCTCACCTTTCAAGGGGGAAGCTTTCTTT
cdr3_aa: CASSPFKGEAFF

j_call: TRBJ2-1
v_call: TRBV11-2
d_call: TRBD1
clone_size: many
cdr3_nt: TGTGCCAGCAGCTCTGCGACAGGGGATGAGCAGTTCTTC
cdr3_aa: CASSSATGDEQFF

j_call: TRBJ2-7
v_call: TRBV7-8
d_call: -
clone_size: few
cdr3_nt: TGTGCCAGCAGCTTAGGGCCAGGGTTTGCCTACGAGCAGTACTTC
cdr3_aa: CASSLGPGFAYEQYF

j_call: TRBJ1-1
v_call: TRBV29-1
d_call: TRBD1
clone_size: many
cdr3_nt: TGCAGCGTTGAAACGGGACAGGGACCTACCACTGAAGCTTTCTTT
cdr3_aa: CSVETGQGPTTEAFF

j_call: TRBJ2-6
v_call: TRBV5-1
d_call: -
clone_size: few
cdr3_nt: TGCGCCAGCAGCTTGCCGGGCAGGGCTGGGGCCAACGTCCTGACTTTC
cdr3_aa: CASSLPGRAGANVLTF

j_call: TRBJ2-7
v_call: TRBV24-1
d_call: TRBD2
clone_size: -
cdr3_nt: TGTGCCACCAGTGATACGACTAGCGGGAGTTCCGAGCAGTACTTC
cdr3_aa: CATSDTTSGSSEQYF

j_call: TRBJ1-3
v_call: TRBV28
d_call: -
clone_size: few
cdr3_nt: TGTGCCAGCAGTTGGGGAGGGAAGATTGGTTCTGGAAACACCATATATTTT
cdr3_aa: CASSWGGKIGSGNTIYF

j_call: TRBJ2-1
v_call: TRBV28
d_call: TRBD1
clone_size: -
cdr3_nt: TGTGCCAGCAGTTCCTTTGGACAGGGACGGTCCTACAATGAGCAGTTCTTC
cdr3_aa: CASSSFGQGRSYNEQFF

j_call: TRBJ2-2
v_call: TRBV6-2/TRBV6-3
d_call: -
clone_size: few
cdr3_nt: TGTGCCAGCAGAATGAGAGGGTCGGAGGAGCTGTTTTTT
cdr3_aa: CASRMRGSEELFF

j_call: TRBJ2-1
v_call: TRBV20-1
d_call: -
clone_size: -
cdr3_nt: TGCAGTGCTTCAAAAGGCGGGCGTGAGCAGTTCTTC
cdr3_aa: CSASKGGREQFF

j_call: TRBJ1-1
v_call: TRBV4-2
d_call: -
clone_size: many
cdr3_nt: TGTGCCAGCAGCCAATTAATGAACACTGAAGCTTTCTTT
cdr3_aa: CASSQLMNTEAFF

j_call: TRBJ2-5
v_call: TRBV7-8
d_call: TRBD2
clone_size: -
cdr3_nt: TGTGCCAGCTTTGGGGGGAGCGGGGCGAAGACCCAGTACTTC
cdr3_aa: CASFGGSGAKTQYF

j_call: TRBJ1-1
v_call: TRBV7-9
d_call: -
clone_size: few
cdr3_nt: TGTGCCAGCAGCTTAGGTTATTGGCAGCTGAACACTGAAGCTTTCTTT
cdr3_aa: CASSLGYWQLNTEAFF

j_call: TRBJ1-2
v_call: TRBV6-5
d_call: -
clone_size: many
cdr3_nt: TGTGCCAGCAGTTACGGAGCGAGGCGACCTAACTATGGCTACACCTTC
cdr3_aa: CASSYGARRPNYGYTF

j_call: TRBJ1-5
v_call: TRBV5-5
d_call: -
clone_size: many
cdr3_nt: TGTGCCAGCGACCCCAGACCAGGGGCAGGCCAGCCCCAGCATTTT
cdr3_aa: CASDPRPGAGQPQHF

j_call: TRBJ2-7
v_call: TRBV20-1
d_call: -
clone_size: -
cdr3_nt: TGCAGTGCCGGGGAGGGGGCCAGCGGGACCTTCTACGAGCAGTACTTC
cdr3_aa: CSAGEGASGTFYEQYF

j_call: TRBJ2-3
v_call: TRBV11-2
d_call: -
clone_size: many
cdr3_nt: TGTGCCAGCAGTCCCATGAGGGCGGGTGGCACAGATACGCAGTATTTT
cdr3_aa: CASSPMRAGGTDTQYF

j_call: TRBJ2-7
v_call: TRBV7-2
d_call: TRBD2
clone_size: -
cdr3_nt: TGTGCCAGCAGCCCACCCACTAGCGTATACGAGCAGTACTTC
cdr3_aa: CASSPPTSVYEQYF

j_call: TRBJ2-1
v_call: TRBV7-9
d_call: TRBD2
clone_size: few
cdr3_nt: TGTGCCAGCAGCCCCGGGACTAGCGGGAGGGTAGAGAATGAGCAGTTCTTC
cdr3_aa: CASSPGTSGRVENEQFF

j_call: TRBJ1-2
v_call: TRBV7-2
d_call: -
clone_size: -
cdr3_nt: TGTGCCAGCAGCTTAGGTCAGGGCCTTAACTATGGCTACACCTTC
cdr3_aa: CASSLGQGLNYGYTF

j_call: TRBJ2-5
v_call: TRBV5-1
d_call: TRBD1
clone_size: many
cdr3_nt: TGCGCCAGCAGCCAAAATGGACAGGGGGCGAGCGAGACCCAGTACTTC
cdr3_aa: CASSQNGQGASETQYF

j_call: TRBJ1-1
v_call: TRBV6-2/TRBV6-3
d_call: -
clone_size: many
cdr3_nt: TGTGCCTCTAAACGGGATACGAACACTGAAGCTTTCTTT
cdr3_aa: CASKRDTNTEAFF

j_call: TRBJ2-7
v_call: TRBV14
d_call: -
clone_size: few
cdr3_nt: TGTGCCAGCAGCCAAGGGTTGGGTACAGGCTACGAGCAGTACTTC
cdr3_aa: CASSQGLGTGYEQYF

j_call: TRBJ1-5
v_call: TRBV6-1
d_call: -
clone_size: -
cdr3_nt: TGTGCCAGCCTTTCTCCTCGGGGGGTGGGGAATCAGCCCCAGCATTTT
cdr3_aa: CASLSPRGVGNQPQHF

j_call: TRBJ1-4
v_call: TRBV5-1
d_call: -
clone_size: many
cdr3_nt: TGCGCCAGCAGCTCTTACTCGGATGAAAAACTGTTTTTT
cdr3_aa: CASSSYSDEKLFF

j_call: TRBJ2-3
v_call: TRBV6-1
d_call: TRBD1
clone_size: few
cdr3_nt: TGTGCCAGCAGCTCCTGGGACAGGGCGACAGATACGCAGTATTTT
cdr3_aa: CASSSWDRATDTQYF

j_call: TRBJ1-2
v_call: TRBV28
d_call: -
clone_size: many
cdr3_nt: TGTGCCAGCAGTTTATGGATTGACCAAGACGGAGGCTACACCTTC
cdr3_aa: CASSLWIDQDGGYTF

j_call: TRBJ2-3
v_call: TRBV6-2/TRBV6-3
d_call: TRBD2
clone_size: many
cdr3_nt: TGTGCCAGCAGTAACGGGGGGGCAGATACGCAGTATTTT
cdr3_aa: CASSNGGADTQYF

j_call: TRBJ2-2
v_call: TRBV6-2/TRBV6-3
d_call: -
clone_size: many
cdr3_nt: TGTGCCAGCAGTTATTCGGGACTTGGAGCCGGGGAGCTGTTTTTT
cdr3_aa: CASSYSGLGAGELFF

j_call: TRBJ2-3
v_call: TRBV4-1
d_call: TRBD2
clone_size: many
cdr3_nt: TGCGCCAGCAGCCGAGAAGCTAGCGGGGGCTCAGATACGCAGTATTTT
cdr3_aa: CASSREASGGSDTQYF

j_call: TRBJ2-3
v_call: TRBV7-2
d_call: -
clone_size: many
cdr3_nt: TGTGCCAGCAGCTTCGCCCGGGGAGATACGCAGTATTTT
cdr3_aa: CASSFARGDTQYF

j_call: TRBJ2-5
v_call: TRBV15
d_call: -
clone_size: -
cdr3_nt: TGTGCCACCAGCGGAGGGGGCGGGAGGTCCCAAGAGACCCAGTACTTC
cdr3_aa: CATSGGGGRSQETQYF

j_call: TRBJ1-4
v_call: TRBV6-1
d_call: -
clone_size: many
cdr3_nt: TGTGCCAGCATCCCGGGAGGGGCAGCTAATGAAAAACTGTTTTTT
cdr3_aa: CASIPGGAANEKLFF

j_call: TRBJ2-7
v_call: TRBV3-1
d_call: TRBD2
clone_size: many
cdr3_nt: TGTGCCAGCAGCCAAGAAACCGGGAGGTTGACCTACGAGCAGTACTTC
cdr3_aa: CASSQETGRLTYEQYF

j_call: TRBJ2-7
v_call: TRBV27
d_call: -
clone_size: few
cdr3_nt: TGTGCCAGCAGGAAACACGACAGCTACGAGCAGTACTTC
cdr3_aa: CASRKHDSYEQYF

j_call: TRBJ1-1
v_call: TRBV11-2
d_call: -
clone_size: many
cdr3_nt: TGTGCCAGCAGCTTAGTCCCCGGGACTGAAGCTTTCTTT
cdr3_aa: CASSLVPGTEAFF

j_call: TRBJ2-5
v_call: TRBV12-3/TRBV12-4
d_call: TRBD2
clone_size: many
cdr3_nt: TGTGCCAGCACCTTCGGGGGGTATAACCAAGAGACCCAGTACTTC
cdr3_aa: CASTFGGYNQETQYF

j_call: TRBJ1-1
v_call: TRBV4-1
d_call: TRBD1
clone_size: many
cdr3_nt: TGCGCCAGCAGCGAAACAGGGGAGGGGACTGAAGCTTTCTTT
cdr3_aa: CASSETGEGTEAFF

j_call: TRBJ1-4
v_call: TRBV4-1
d_call: -
clone_size: -
cdr3_nt: TGCGCCAGCAGCCGATCCGGAAGGGGAAATGAAAAACTGTTTTTT
cdr3_aa: CASSRSGRGNEKLFF

j_call: TRBJ1-6
v_call: TRBV4-3
d_call: TRBD1
clone_size: -
cdr3_nt: TGCGCCAGCAGCCAAGTCGGACAGGGGGATTCACCCCTCCACTTT
cdr3_aa: CASSQVGQGDSPLHF

j_call: TRBJ1-2
v_call: TRBV3-1
d_call: -
clone_size: -
cdr3_nt: TGTGCCAGCAGCCAAGTTGGGGGGCCATATGGCTACACCTTC
cdr3_aa: CASSQVGGPYGYTF

j_call: TRBJ2-3
v_call: TRBV18
d_call: TRBD2
clone_size: -
cdr3_nt: TGTGCCAGCTCACCAACTAGCGGAGATACGCAGTATTTT
cdr3_aa: CASSPTSGDTQYF

j_call: TRBJ2-3
v_call: TRBV5-1
d_call: -
clone_size: many
cdr3_nt: TGCGCCAGCAGGCCGGCTGGCACAGATACGCAGTATTTT
cdr3_aa: CASRPAGTDTQYF

j_call: TRBJ1-1
v_call: TRBV12-3/TRBV12-4
d_call: -
clone_size: many
cdr3_nt: TGTGCCAGCAGTTTAGCGGGCAGGAACACTGAAGCTTTCTTT
cdr3_aa: CASSLAGRNTEAFF

j_call: TRBJ2-7
v_call: TRBV5-1
d_call: -
clone_size: -
cdr3_nt: TGCGCCAGCAGCTTCAGGTTTGGGGCAGGGAATAGGGAGCAGTACTTC
cdr3_aa: CASSFRFGAGNREQYF

j_call: TRBJ1-4
v_call: TRBV9
d_call: -
clone_size: few
cdr3_nt: TGTGCCAGCAGCCCATTGCAAACAACTAATGAAAAACTGTTTTTT
cdr3_aa: CASSPLQTTNEKLFF

j_call: TRBJ2-3
v_call: TRBV5-4
d_call: TRBD1
clone_size: -
cdr3_nt: TGTGCCAGCAGCGAAGAGGGGGCTAGTAGCGCTTATACGCAGTATTTT
cdr3_aa: CASSEEGASSAYTQYF

j_call: TRBJ2-2
v_call: TRBV5-1
d_call: -
clone_size: -
cdr3_nt: TGCGCCAGCAAACAAGGAACAGGGAGGAACACCGGGGAGCTGTTTTTT
cdr3_aa: CASKQGTGRNTGELFF

j_call: TRBJ1-5
v_call: TRBV2
d_call: -
clone_size: few
cdr3_nt: TGTGCCAGCAGTGAAGGGTATTGGGCCGGCGGTCAGCCCCAGCATTTT
cdr3_aa: CASSEGYWAGGQPQHF

j_call: TRBJ1-5
v_call: TRBV3-1
d_call: -
clone_size: many
cdr3_nt: TGTGCCAGCAGCTTTAGCAATCAGCCCCAGCATTTT
cdr3_aa: CASSFSNQPQHF

j_call: TRBJ2-5
v_call: TRBV6-1
d_call: -
clone_size: -
cdr3_nt: TGTGCCAGCAGTCGGGGGGACAGGCAAGAGACCCAGTACTTC
cdr3_aa: CASSRGDRQETQYF

j_call: TRBJ1-1
v_call: TRBV20-1
d_call: -
clone_size: few
cdr3_nt: TGCAGTGCCATCTCCAGGAGCACTGAAGCTTTCTTT
cdr3_aa: CSAISRSTEAFF

j_call: TRBJ2-5
v_call: TRBV14
d_call: -
clone_size: medium-sized
cdr3_nt: TGTGCCAGCAGCCAAGATGGGTACGAGACCCAGTACTTC
cdr3_aa: CASSQDGYETQYF

j_call: TRBJ2-3
v_call: TRBV27
d_call: -
clone_size: few
cdr3_nt: TGTGCCAGCAGTCCCTTAGGGCAGGCTGGCACAGATACGCAGTATTTT
cdr3_aa: CASSPLGQAGTDTQYF

j_call: TRBJ2-3
v_call: TRBV6-6
d_call: -
clone_size: -
cdr3_nt: TGTGCCAGCAAACCAGACGGGGATACGCAGTATTTT
cdr3_aa: CASKPDGDTQYF